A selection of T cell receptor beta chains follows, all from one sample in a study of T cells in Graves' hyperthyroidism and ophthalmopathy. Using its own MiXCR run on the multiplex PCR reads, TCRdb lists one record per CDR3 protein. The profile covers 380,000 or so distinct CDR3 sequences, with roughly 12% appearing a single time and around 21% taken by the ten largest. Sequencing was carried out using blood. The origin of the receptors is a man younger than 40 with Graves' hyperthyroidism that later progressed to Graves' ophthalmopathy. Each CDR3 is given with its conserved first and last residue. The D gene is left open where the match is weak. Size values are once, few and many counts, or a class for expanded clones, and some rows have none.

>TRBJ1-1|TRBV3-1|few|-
TGTGCCAGCAGCCAAACGACGGAATACACTGAAGCTTTCTTT
CASSQTTEYTEAFF
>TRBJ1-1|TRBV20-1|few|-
TGCAGTGCTAGAGATCAAACGAGAGGGAAACCTGAAGCTTTCTTT
CSARDQTRGKPEAFF
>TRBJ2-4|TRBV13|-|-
TGTGCCAGCAGCTTAGAAGAGGGGGTAGCCAAAAACATTCAGTACTTC
CASSLEEGVAKNIQYF
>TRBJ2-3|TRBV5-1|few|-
TGCGCCAGCAGCTTCAAGGGACCCAGCACAGATACGCAGTATTTT
CASSFKGPSTDTQYF
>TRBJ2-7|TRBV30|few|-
TGTGCCTGGAGTTATGGTTTATCCTACGAGCAGTACTTC
CAWSYGLSYEQYF
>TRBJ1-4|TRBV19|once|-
TGTGCCAGTAGTAGGAGTGAAAAACTGTTTTTT
CASSRSEKLFF
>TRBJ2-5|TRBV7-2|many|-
TGTGCCAGCAGCTCCCGGGGTGAGACCCAGTACTTC
CASSSRGETQYF
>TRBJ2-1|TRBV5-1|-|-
TGCGCCAGCAGCTATCGAGGTTCCTACAATGAGCAGTTCTTC
CASSYRGSYNEQFF
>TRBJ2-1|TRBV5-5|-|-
TGTGCCAGCAGCTTGGATCCGGCCCGAAGGGGGTTTGGGCAGTTCTTC
CASSLDPARRGFGQFF
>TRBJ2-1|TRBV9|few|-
TGTGCCAGCAGCCACGGGTCGGTAGGAACGTACAATGGGCAGTTCTTC
CASSHGSVGTYNGQFF
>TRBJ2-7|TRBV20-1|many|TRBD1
TGCAGTGCTAGAGATGGGGACAGGGAGCAGTACTTC
CSARDGDREQYF
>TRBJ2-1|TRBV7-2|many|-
TGTGCCAGCAGCTTAAGGTCAGGGCCCAATGAGCAGTTCTTC
CASSLRSGPNEQFF
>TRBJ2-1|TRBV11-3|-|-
TGTGCCAGCAGCTTAGAGGCCACCTTAGCGTTGTACTACAATGAGCAGTTCTTC
CASSLEATLALYYNEQFF
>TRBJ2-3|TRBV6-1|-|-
TGTGCCAGCAGGACGGCGGATACGCAGTATTTT
CASRTADTQYF
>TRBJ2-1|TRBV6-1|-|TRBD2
TGTGCCAGCAGTGGGGGGGGGACTAGCGGATTACCCTACAATGAGCAGTTCTTC
CASSGGGTSGLPYNEQFF
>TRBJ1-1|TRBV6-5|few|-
TGTGCCAGCAGTTACTCTTCTGCTGAAGCTTTCTTT
CASSYSSAEAFF
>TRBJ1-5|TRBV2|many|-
TGTGCCAGCAGGATACCAGGGGCGACCAATCAGCCCCAGCATTTT
CASRIPGATNQPQHF
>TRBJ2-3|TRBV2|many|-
TGTGCCACCAAATTGGACGTTACAGATACGCAGTATTTT
CATKLDVTDTQYF
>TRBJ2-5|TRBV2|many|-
TGTGCCAGCAAATTTGGTTCCGGGACCCAAGAGACCCAGTACTTC
CASKFGSGTQETQYF
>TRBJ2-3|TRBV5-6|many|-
TGTGCCAGCAGCTTCGGCAGCACCCATAGCACAGATACGCAGTATTTT
CASSFGSTHSTDTQYF
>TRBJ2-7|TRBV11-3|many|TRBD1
TGTGCCAGCAGCTTAGAGTTTCTGGGACAGGGGCGCTACGAGCAGTACTTC
CASSLEFLGQGRYEQYF
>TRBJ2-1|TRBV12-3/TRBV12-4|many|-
TGTGCCAGTAGGCTAACGACTCCCTACAATGAGCAGTTCTTC
CASRLTTPYNEQFF